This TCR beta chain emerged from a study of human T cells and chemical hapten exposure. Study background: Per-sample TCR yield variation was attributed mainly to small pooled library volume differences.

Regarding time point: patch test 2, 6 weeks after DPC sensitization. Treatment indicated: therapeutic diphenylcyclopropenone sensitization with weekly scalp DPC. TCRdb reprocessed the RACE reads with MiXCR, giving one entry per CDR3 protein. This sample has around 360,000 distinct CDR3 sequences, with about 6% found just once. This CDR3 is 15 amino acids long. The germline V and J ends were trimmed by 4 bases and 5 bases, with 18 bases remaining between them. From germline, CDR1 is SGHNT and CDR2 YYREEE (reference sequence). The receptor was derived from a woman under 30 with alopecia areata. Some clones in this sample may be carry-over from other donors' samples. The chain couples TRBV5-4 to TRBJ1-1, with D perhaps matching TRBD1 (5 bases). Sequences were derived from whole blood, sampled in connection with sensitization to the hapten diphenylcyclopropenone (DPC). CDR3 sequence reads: CASSPPGRDQTEAFF. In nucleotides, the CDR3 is TGTGCCAGCAGCCCCCCGGGCAGGGACCAGACTGAAGCTTTCTTT. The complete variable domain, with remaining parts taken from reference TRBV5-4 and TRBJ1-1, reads ETGVTQSPTHLIKTRGQQVTLRCSSQSGHNTVSWYQQALGQGPQFIFQYYREEENGRGNFPPRFSGLQFPNYSSELNVNALELDDSALYLCASSPPGRDQTEAFFGQGTRLTVV.